Following are 7 T cell receptor beta chains from one sample sequenced in a study of vaccination effects on CD4 cells after COVID-19. Culturing for roughly 9 days preceded CD4+ T cell isolation. All study participants received two doses of BNT162b2 or mRNA-1273 vaccine. Which antigens these TCRs recognize remains unknown. Sequencing used immunoSEQ multiplex PCR; TCRdb keeps in-frame clones, though not all of them. The sample has fewer than 55,000 clones; approximately 70% are singletons. The specimen was CD4+ T cells from PBMCs cultured without peptide, collected after COVID-19 vaccination. The receptors derive from a human donor who received a COVID-19 vaccine.

This clone has more than one count but fewer than ten. The V and J genes are TRBV6-2 or TRBV6-3 and TRBJ1-2; D uncertain. The CDR3 runs to 14 residues. CDR1 is MNHEY and CDR2 is SVGEGT in the germline V gene. The ends were cut back, 4 bases at V and 1 base at J, with 10 bases in the middle. The CDR3 region has the DNA TGTGCCAGCAGTTCCCCGCACGGTAACTATGGCTACACCTTC. Translation gives CASSSPHGNYGYTF.

This chain joins TRBV5-1 and TRBJ2-3; D remains ambiguous. Germline CDR1 reads SGHRS; CDR2 reads YFSETQ. There are 15 residues in the CDR3. Trimming stripped 6 bases from V and 3 bases from J, with 17 bases between. The CDR3 protein is CASKALSFGTDTQYF. As DNA, the CDR3 is TGCGCCAGCAAGGCACTTAGCTTCGGGACAGATACGCAGTATTTT.

The chain is built from TRBV13 and TRBJ2-1; maybe TRBD2 (7 bases). The CDR3 totals 17 residues. CDR1 and CDR2 from the germline V gene are PRHDT and FYEKMQ (reference sequence). V lost 1 base and J 3 bases, leaving 16 bases between the germline ends. The CDR3 here is CASSLALGGLIYNEQFF. The DNA for the CDR3 is TGTGCCAGCAGCTTAGCCCTAGGGGGACTAATCTACAATGAGCAGTTCTTC.

This chain links TRBV15 with TRBJ1-1, with 8 positions matching TRBD1. This CDR3 contains 19 residues. Germline CDR1 LNHNV, CDR2 YYDKDF (reference sequence). With 0 bases clipped from V and 1 base from J, the junction kept 13 bases outside the gene matches. The CDR3 DNA reads TGTGCCACCAGCAGAGATTTCAGGGGGCTCATGGGCCAGAACACTGAAGCTTTCTTT. Protein product: CATSRDFRGLMGQNTEAFF.

This clone was seen once. This chain uses TRBV7-9 with TRBJ1-2, with TRBD1 matching 9 bases. With V trimmed by 4 bases and J by 2 bases, 11 bases remained unmatched. This CDR3 is built from 17 residues. Per the germline V gene, CDR1 is SEHNR and CDR2 is FQNEAQ (reference sequence). CDR3 amino acids: CASSSIAGQGDNYGYTF. CDR3 DNA: TGTGCCAGCAGCTCGATAGCGGGACAGGGAGACAACTATGGCTACACCTTC.

This chain uses TRBV18 with TRBJ1-1, with TRBD1 as a possible D gene (6 bases). The CDR3 runs to 13 residues. Germline CDR1 is KGHSH and CDR2 is LQKENI. Deletions cut 4 bases from V and 5 bases from J, with 11 bases between. The CDR3 nucleotides are TGTGCCAGCTCACTGCGGACAGATACTGAAGCTTTCTTT. It yields the protein CASSLRTDTEAFF.

This sequence joins TRBV7-7 and TRBJ2-2; 11 nucleotides agree with TRBD1. This CDR3 region has 16 residues. Trimming took 5 bases from V and 6 from J; bases not matched to a gene: 8. Germline V gene sequence: CDR1 SSHAT, CDR2 FNYEAQ (reference sequence). The CDR3 sequence: CASSARTGGFSGELFF. The CDR3 DNA reads as TGTGCCAGCAGCGCGAGGACAGGGGGCTTCTCCGGGGAGCTGTTTTTT.